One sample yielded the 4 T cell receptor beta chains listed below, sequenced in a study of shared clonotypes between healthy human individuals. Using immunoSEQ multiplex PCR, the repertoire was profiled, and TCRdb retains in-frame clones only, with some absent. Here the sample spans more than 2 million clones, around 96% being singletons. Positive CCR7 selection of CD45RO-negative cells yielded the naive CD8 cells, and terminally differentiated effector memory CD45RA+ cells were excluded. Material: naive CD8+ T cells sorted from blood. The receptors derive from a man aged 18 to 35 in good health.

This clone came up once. The CDR3 bases are TGTGCCAGCAGCCGAACTCAGGAGGCCAATCAGCCCCAGCATTTT. This gives the protein CASSRTQEANQPQHF. V usage is TRBV7-9 and J usage is TRBJ1-5; D gene uncertain. Trimming took 5 bases from V and 3 from J, leaving 14 bases between them. The germline V gene has CDR1 SEHNR and CDR2 FQNEAQ (reference sequence). The CDR3 contains 15 residues. Full variable domain (missing parts from reference TRBV7-9 and TRBJ1-5): DTGVSQNPRHKITKRGQNVTFRCDPISEHNRLYWYRQTLGQGPEFLTYFQNEAQLEKSRLLSDRFSAERPKGSFSTLEIQRTEQGDSAMYLCASSRTQEANQPQHFGDGTRLSIL.

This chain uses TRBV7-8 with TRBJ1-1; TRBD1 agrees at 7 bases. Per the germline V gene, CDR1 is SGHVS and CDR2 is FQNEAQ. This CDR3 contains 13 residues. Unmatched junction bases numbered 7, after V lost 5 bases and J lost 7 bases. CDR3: CASSPGQDYEAFF. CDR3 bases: TGTGCCAGCAGCCCCGGACAGGACTATGAAGCTTTCTTT. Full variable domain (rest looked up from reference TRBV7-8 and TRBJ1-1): GAGVSQSPRYKVAKRGQDVALRCDPISGHVSLFWYQQALGQGPEFLTYFQNEAQLDKSGLPSDRFFAERPEGSVSTLKIQRTQQEDSAVYLCASSPGQDYEAFFGQGTRLTVV.

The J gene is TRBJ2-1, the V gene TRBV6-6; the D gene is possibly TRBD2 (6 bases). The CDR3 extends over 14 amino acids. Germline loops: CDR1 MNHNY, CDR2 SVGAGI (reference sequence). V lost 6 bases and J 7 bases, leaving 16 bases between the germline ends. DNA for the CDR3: TGTGCCAGCAGCTCGGGGGTCCAGCGGAATGAGCAGTTCTTC. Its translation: CASSSGVQRNEQFF.

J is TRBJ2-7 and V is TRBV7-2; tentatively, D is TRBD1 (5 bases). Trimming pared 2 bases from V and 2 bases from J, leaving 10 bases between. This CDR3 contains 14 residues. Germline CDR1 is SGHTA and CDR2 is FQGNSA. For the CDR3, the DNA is TGTGCCAGCAGCTTATCAGGGCCCCCCTACGAGCAGTACTTC. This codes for CASSLSGPPYEQYF.